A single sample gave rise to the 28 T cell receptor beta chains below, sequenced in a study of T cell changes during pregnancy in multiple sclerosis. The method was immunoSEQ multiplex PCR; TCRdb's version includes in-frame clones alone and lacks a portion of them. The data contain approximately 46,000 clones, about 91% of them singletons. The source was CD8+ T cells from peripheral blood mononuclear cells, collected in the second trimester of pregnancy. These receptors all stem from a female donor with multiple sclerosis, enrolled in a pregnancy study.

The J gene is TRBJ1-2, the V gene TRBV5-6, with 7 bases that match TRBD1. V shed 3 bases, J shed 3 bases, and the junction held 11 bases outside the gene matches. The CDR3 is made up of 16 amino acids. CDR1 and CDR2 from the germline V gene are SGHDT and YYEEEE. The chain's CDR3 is CASSSDADRAYYGYTF. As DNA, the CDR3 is TGTGCCAGCAGCTCGGACGCAGACAGGGCCTACTATGGCTACACCTTC. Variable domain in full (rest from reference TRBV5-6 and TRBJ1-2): DAGVTQSPTHLIKTRGQQVTLRCSPKSGHDTVSWYQQALGQGPQFIFQYYEEEERQRGNFPDRFSGHQFPNYSSELNVNALLLGDSALYLCASSSDADRAYYGYTFGSGTRLTVV.

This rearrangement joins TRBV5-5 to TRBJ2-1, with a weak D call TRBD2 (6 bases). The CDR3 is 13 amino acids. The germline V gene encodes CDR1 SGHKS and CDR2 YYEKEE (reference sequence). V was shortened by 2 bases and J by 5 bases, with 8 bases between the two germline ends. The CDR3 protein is CASSFPGDNEQFF. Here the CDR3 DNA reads TGTGCCAGCAGCTTTCCGGGGGACAATGAGCAGTTCTTC.

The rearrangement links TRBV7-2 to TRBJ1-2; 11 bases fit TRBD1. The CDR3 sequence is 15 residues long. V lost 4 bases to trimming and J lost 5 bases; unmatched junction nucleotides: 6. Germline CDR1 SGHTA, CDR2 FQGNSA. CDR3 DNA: TGTGCCAGCAGCTCCGGACAGGGGGCGATTTATGGCTACACCTTC. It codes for CASSSGQGAIYGYTF.

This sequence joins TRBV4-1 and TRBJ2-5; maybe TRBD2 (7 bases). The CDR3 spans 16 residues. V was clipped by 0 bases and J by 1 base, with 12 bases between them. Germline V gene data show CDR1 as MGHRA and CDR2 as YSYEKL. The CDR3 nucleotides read TGCGCCAGCAGCCAAGACTCGGCGGGGGCCCAAGAGACCCAGTACTTC. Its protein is CASSQDSAGAQETQYF.

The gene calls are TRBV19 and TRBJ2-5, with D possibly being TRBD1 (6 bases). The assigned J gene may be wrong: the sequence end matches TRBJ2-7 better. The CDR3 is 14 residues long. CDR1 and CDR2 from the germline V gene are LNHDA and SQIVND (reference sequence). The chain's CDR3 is CASSKSGESYEQYF. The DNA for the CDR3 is TGTGCCAGTAGTAAATCAGGGGAGTCGTACGAGCAGTACTTC.

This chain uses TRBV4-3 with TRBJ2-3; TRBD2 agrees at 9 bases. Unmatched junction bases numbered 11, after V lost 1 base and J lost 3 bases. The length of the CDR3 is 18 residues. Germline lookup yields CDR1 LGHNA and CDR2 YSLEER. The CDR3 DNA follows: TGCGCCAGCAGCCAAGGTGGTCCCTATAGCGGGGGTACAGATACGCAGTATTTT. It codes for CASSQGGPYSGGTDTQYF.

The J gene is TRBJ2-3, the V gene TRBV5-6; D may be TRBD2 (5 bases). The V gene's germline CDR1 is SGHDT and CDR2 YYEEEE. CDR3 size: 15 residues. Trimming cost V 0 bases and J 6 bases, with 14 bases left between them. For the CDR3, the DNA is TGTGCCAGCAGCTTGGGAGGTGGACTCCAGGATACGCAGTATTTT. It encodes CASSLGGGLQDTQYF.

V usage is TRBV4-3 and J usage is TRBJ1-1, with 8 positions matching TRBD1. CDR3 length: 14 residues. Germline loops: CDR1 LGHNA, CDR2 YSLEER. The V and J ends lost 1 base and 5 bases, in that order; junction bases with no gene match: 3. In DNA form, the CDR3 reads TGCGCCAGCAGCCAAGCTCAGGGGGCGACTGAAGCTTTCTTT. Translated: CASSQAQGATEAFF.

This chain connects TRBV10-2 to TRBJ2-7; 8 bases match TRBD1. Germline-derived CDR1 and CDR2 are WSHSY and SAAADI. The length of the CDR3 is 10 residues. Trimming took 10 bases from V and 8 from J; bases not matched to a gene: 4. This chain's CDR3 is CATLRGQQYF. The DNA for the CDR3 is TGCGCCACACTCAGGGGGCAGCAGTACTTC.

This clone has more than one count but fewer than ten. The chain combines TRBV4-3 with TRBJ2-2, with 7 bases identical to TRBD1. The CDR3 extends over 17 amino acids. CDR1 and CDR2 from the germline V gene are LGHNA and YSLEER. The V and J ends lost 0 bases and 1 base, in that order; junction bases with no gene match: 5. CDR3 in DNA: TGCGCCAGCAGCCAAGATAAAGGGGACAGGAACACCGGGGAGCTGTTTTTT. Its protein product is CASSQDKGDRNTGELFF.

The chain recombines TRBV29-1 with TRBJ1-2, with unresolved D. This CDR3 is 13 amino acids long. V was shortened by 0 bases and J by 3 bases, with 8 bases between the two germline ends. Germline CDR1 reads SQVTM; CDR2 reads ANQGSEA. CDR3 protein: CSVEEMRYYGYTF. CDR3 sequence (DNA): TGCAGCGTTGAAGAAATGCGATACTATGGCTACACCTTC.

The chain's CDR3 is CSAIQANTEAFF. In DNA, the CDR3 is TGCAGCGCTATACAGGCGAACACTGAAGCTTTCTTT. The rearrangement joins TRBV29-1 to TRBJ1-1, with D maybe TRBD1 (5 bases). Germline CDR1 and CDR2: SQVTM and ANQGSEA. This CDR3 comprises 12 residues. Trimming removed 7 bases from V and 1 base from J, with 10 bases in between.

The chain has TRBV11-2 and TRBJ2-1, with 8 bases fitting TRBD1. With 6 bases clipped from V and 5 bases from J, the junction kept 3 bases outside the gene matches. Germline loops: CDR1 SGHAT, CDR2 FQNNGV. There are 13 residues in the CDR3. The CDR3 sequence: CASRGTGDNEQFF. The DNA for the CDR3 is TGTGCCAGCAGGGGGACAGGTGACAATGAGCAGTTCTTC.

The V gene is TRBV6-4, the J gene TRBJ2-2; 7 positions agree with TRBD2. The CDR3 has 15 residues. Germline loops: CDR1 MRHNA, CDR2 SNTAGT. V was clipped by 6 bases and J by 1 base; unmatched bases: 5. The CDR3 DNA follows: TGTGCCAGCAGCAACAGCGGGGAGAACACCGGGGAGCTGTTTTTT. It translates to CASSNSGENTGELFF.

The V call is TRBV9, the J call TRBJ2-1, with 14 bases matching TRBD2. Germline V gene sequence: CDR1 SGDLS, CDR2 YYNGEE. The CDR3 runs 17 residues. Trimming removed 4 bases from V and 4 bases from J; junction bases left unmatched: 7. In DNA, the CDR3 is TGTGCCAGCAGCCCCCGACTAGCGGGGGGGCAATACAATGAGCAGTTCTTC. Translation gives CASSPRLAGGQYNEQFF. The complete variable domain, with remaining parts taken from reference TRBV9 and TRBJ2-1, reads DSGVTQTPKHLITATGQRVTLRCSPRSGDLSVYWYQQSLDQGLQFLIQYYNGEERAKGNILERFSAQQFPDLHSELNLSSLELGDSALYFCASSPRLAGGQYNEQFFGPGTRLTVL.

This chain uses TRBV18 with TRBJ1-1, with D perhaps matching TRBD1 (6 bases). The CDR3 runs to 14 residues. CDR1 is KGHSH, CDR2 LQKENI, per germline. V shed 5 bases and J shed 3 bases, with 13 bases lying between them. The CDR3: CASSNTGMHTEAFF. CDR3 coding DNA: TGTGCCAGCTCAAATACAGGGATGCACACTGAAGCTTTCTTT.

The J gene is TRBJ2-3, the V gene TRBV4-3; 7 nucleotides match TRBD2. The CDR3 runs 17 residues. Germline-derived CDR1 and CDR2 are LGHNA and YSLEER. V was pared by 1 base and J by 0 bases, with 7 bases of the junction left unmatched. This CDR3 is CASSQGAGLLSTDTQYF. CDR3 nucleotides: TGCGCCAGCAGCCAAGGAGCGGGGTTACTTAGCACAGATACGCAGTATTTT.

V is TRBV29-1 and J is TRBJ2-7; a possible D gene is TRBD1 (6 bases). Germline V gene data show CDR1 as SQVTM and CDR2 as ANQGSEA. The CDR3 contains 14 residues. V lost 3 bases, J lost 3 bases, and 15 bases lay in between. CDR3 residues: CSVEGGPQGYEQYF. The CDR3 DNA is TGCAGCGTTGAGGGCGGCCCACAGGGCTACGAGCAGTACTTC.

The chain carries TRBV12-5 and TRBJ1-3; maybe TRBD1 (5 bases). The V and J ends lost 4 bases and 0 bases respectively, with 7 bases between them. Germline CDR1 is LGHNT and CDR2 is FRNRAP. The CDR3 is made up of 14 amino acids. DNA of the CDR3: TGTGCTAGTGGTTGGGGGGGCTCTGGAAACACCATATATTTT. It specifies CASGWGGSGNTIYF.

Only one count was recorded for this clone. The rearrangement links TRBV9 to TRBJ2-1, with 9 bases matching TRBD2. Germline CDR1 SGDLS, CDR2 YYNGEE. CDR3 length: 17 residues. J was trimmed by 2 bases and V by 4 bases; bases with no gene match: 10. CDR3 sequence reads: CASSPSGRGGPYNEQFF. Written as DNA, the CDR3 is TGTGCCAGCAGCCCCTCTGGGCGGGGGGGCCCCTACAATGAGCAGTTCTTC. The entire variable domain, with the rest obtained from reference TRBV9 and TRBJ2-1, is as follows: DSGVTQTPKHLITATGQRVTLRCSPRSGDLSVYWYQQSLDQGLQFLIQYYNGEERAKGNILERFSAQQFPDLHSELNLSSLELGDSALYFCASSPSGRGGPYNEQFFGPGTRLTVL.

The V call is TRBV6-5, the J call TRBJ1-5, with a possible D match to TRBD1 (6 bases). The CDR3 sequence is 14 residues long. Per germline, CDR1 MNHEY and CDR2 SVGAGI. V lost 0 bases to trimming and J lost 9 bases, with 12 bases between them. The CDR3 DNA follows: TGTGCCAGCAGTTACTCGCCCGGGACATGGCCCCAGCATTTT. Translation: CASSYSPGTWPQHF.

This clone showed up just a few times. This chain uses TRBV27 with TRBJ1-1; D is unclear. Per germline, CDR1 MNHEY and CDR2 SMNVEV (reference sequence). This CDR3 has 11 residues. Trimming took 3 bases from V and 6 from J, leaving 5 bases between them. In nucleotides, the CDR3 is TGTGCCAGCAGTTTCGGGGCTGAAGCTTTCTTT. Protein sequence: CASSFGAEAFF.

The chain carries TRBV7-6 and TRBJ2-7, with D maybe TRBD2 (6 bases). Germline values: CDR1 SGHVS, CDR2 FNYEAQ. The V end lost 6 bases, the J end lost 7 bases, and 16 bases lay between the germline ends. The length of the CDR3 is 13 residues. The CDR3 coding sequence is TGTGCCAGCAGGGGCCCGGGGGAGTGGGAGCAGTACTTC. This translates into CASRGPGEWEQYF.

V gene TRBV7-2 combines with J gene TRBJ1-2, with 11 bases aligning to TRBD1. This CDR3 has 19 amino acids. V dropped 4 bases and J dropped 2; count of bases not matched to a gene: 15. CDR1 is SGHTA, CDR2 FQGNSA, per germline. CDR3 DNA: TGTGCCAGCAGCTCTACGTCACCGGACAGGGGGCCATGGAACTATGGCTACACCTTC. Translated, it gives CASSSTSPDRGPWNYGYTF. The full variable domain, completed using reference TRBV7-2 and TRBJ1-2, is GAGVSQSPSNKVTEKGKDVELRCDPISGHTALYWYRQSLGQGLEFLIYFQGNSAPDKSGLPSDRFSAERTGGSVSTLTIQRTQQEDSAVYLCASSSTSPDRGPWNYGYTFGSGTRLTVV.

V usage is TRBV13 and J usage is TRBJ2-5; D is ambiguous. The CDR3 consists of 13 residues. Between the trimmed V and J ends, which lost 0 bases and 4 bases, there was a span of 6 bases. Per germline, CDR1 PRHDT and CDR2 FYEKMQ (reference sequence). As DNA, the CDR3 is TGTGCCAGCAGCTTAGGGCTACGAGAGACCCAGTACTTC. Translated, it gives CASSLGLRETQYF.

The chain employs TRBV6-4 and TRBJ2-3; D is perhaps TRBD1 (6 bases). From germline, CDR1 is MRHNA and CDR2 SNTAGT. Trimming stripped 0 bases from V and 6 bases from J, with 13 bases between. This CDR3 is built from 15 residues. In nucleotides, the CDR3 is TGTGCCAGCAGTGACTCGAATGGGGGCGCGGATACGCAGTATTTT. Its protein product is CASSDSNGGADTQYF.

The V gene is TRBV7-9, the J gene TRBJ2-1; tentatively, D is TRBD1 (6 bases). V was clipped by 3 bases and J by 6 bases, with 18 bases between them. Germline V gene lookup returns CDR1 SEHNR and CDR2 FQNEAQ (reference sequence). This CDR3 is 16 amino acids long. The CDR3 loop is CASSFSTGIRGNEQFF. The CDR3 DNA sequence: TGTGCCAGCAGCTTCTCCACAGGGATCAGGGGCAATGAGCAGTTCTTC.

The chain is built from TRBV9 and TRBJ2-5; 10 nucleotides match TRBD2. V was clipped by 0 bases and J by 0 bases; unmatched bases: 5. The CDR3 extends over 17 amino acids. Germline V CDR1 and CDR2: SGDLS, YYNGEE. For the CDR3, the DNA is TGTGCCAGCAGCGTAGGGGGTAGCGGGGGGTACCAAGAGACCCAGTACTTC. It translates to CASSVGGSGGYQETQYF.